This note documents a single T cell receptor (beta chain) sequence. The antigen is not known. Patients with chemo-refractory metastatic non-small-cell lung cancer received focal radiation plus CTLA-4 blockade with ipilimumab. The data originate from a study of radiotherapy plus CTLA-4 blockade in lung cancer. Here immunoSEQ multiplex PCR was the method, and the copy in TCRdb shows in-frame clones only, minus some. The sample shows some 98,000 clones, roughly four fifths of them seen only once. General observations from the study: Blood TCR clones of tumor origin expanded after radiotherapy plus ipilimumab. Increased serum interferon-beta after radiation also reportedly predicted response strongly.

The TCR originated in a human donor with non-small cell lung cancer who had a partial response to radiotherapy plus ipilimumab. This specimen was peripheral blood, taken from a patient treated with radiotherapy plus ipilimumab.

The CDR3 loop reads CASSWTSGTSYEQYF. The CDR3 DNA sequence: TGTGCCAGCAGCTGGACTAGCGGGACCTCCTACGAGCAGTACTTC. V and J are TRBV6-1 and TRBJ2-7; 12 bases are a match to TRBD2. With V trimmed by 6 bases and J by 0 bases, 3 bases remained unmatched. The CDR3 has 15 residues. The germline V gene encodes CDR1 MNHNS and CDR2 SASEGT.